The source of this T cell receptor beta chain is a study of tumor-infiltrating lymphocytes in oesophageal squamous cell carcinoma. TCRdb fed the PCR reads into MiXCR, producing one record per CDR3 protein. This sample yields about 10,000 distinct CDR3 sequences, of which approximately 59% are seen a single time; roughly 22% belongs to the top ten. The CDR3 is made up of 15 amino acids. The V end was cut by 1 base, the J end by 2 bases, with 10 bases between. Germline-derived CDR1 and CDR2 are SGHTA and FQGNSA. The TCR was taken from a male donor with esophageal squamous cell carcinoma. The J gene is TRBJ2-3, the V gene TRBV7-2, with D hard to call. Sequencing was performed on esophageal tumor tissue. In DNA, the CDR3 is TGTGCCAGCAGCTTAGGGTTTGCTATCACAGATACGCAGTATTTT. Translated, it gives CASSLGFAITDTQYF.